The rows below give T cell receptor beta chains drawn from one sample of a study of T cell repertoires in cytomegalovirus infection. MiXCR, run by TCRdb on the reads, gives a single entry per CDR3 protein. This table has over 95,000 distinct CDR3 sequences, about 33% appearing once. The antigens these receptors bind are not known. The sequences come from CD8+ T cells from cultured PBMCs, collected from culture after CMV antigen stimulation. These receptors all come from a human donor in good health (CMV status not recorded). Some clones in this sample may be carry-over from other donors' samples. Both conserved end residues are part of each CDR3. A D gene is named only where the DNA matches it firmly. A clone size is listed for some rows: how often the clone was seen (once, few, many), or a class if it is expanded.

V gene	D gene	clone size	J gene	CDR3 DNA	CDR3 protein
TRBV6-1	TRBD2	NA	TRBJ2-1	TGTGCCAGCACCTCCGGACTAGAAATCTACAATGAGCAGTTCTTC	CASTSGLEIYNEQFF
TRBV7-2	TRBD1	NA	TRBJ1-2	TGTGCCAGCACCCAGGCCGGGGACAGGGGCTACACCTTC	CASTQAGDRGYTF
TRBV27	TRBD1	few	TRBJ2-7	TGTGCCAGCAGTTTTTACAGGGGGAGCTCCTACGAGCAGTACTTC	CASSFYRGSSYEQYF
TRBV7-2	NA	many	TRBJ1-6	TGTGCCAGCAGCTTAGCCCCAAATTCACCCCTCCACTTT	CASSLAPNSPLHF
TRBV27	NA	few	TRBJ2-5	TGTGCCAGCAGTTATTCCGGGGGTCCTCAAGAGACCCAGTACTTC	CASSYSGGPQETQYF
TRBV27	NA	few	TRBJ2-3	TGTGCCAGCGGCGGGTTATTGACAGATACGCAGTATTTT	CASGGLLTDTQYF
TRBV27	TRBD1	NA	TRBJ2-1	TGTGCCAGCAGTCCCGCTGGCACAGGGGGCCCATACAATGAGCAGTTCTTC	CASSPAGTGGPYNEQFF
TRBV2	NA	NA	TRBJ1-1	TGTGCCAGCAGTGTAGGGGAGGTAACTGAAGCTTTCTTT	CASSVGEVTEAFF
TRBV19	NA	many	TRBJ1-1	TGTGCCAGTAGTATACTTCCGACGGCAGCTAATCCCACTGAAGCTTTCTTT	CASSILPTAANPTEAFF
TRBV6-8	NA	NA	TRBJ2-2	TGTGCCAGCAGTTACTCGAATCCCGGGGAGCTGTTTTTT	CASSYSNPGELFF
TRBV6-1	NA	many	TRBJ1-1	TGTGCCAGCAGTGAAGGAATCGAGAGAAACACTGAAGCTTTCTTT	CASSEGIERNTEAFF
TRBV4-1	TRBD1	NA	TRBJ2-7	TGCGCCAGCAGCCCACAGGGGCTCTCCTACGAGCAGTACTTC	CASSPQGLSYEQYF
TRBV7-9	NA	NA	TRBJ2-7	TGTGCCAGCACCTCCATGAGGGGCAGAACCTACGAGCAGTACTTC	CASTSMRGRTYEQYF
TRBV4-1	NA	NA	TRBJ2-3	TGCGCCAGCAGCCAAGATCCGATTAGCGGCCTGATTAGCACAGATACGCAGTATTTT	CASSQDPISGLISTDTQYF
TRBV2	NA	NA	TRBJ2-1	TGTGCCAGCAGTGGAAGCCAGGAGGAAGGGCTCAATGAGCAGTTCTTC	CASSGSQEEGLNEQFF
TRBV6-1	NA	NA	TRBJ2-1	TGTGCCAGCGGGTGGGCCAACAATGAGCAGTTCTTC	CASGWANNEQFF
TRBV7-9	NA	few	TRBJ2-5	TGTGCCAGCAGCCCGACCCTCTGGGGGGAGACCCAGTACTTC	CASSPTLWGETQYF
TRBV11-2	TRBD2	NA	TRBJ2-7	TGTGCCAGCAGCCGGGGGGGTGTTTCGGACTACGAGCAGTACTTC	CASSRGGVSDYEQYF
TRBV27	NA	few	TRBJ2-3	TGTGCCAGCAGTTTAAGTCTAGACTTCACAGATACGCAGTATTTT	CASSLSLDFTDTQYF
TRBV19	TRBD1	NA	TRBJ2-7	TGTGCCAGTAGTATCACAGGGGCCTCCTACGAGCAGTACTTC	CASSITGASYEQYF
TRBV27	TRBD2	NA	TRBJ2-1	TGTGCCAGCAGTTACAGCGGGGGTCAATACAATGAGCAGTTCTTC	CASSYSGGQYNEQFF
TRBV4-2	NA	NA	TRBJ2-7	TGTGCCAGCAGCCCGAGCGTCGGGGGACAAGTCGAGCAGTACTTC	CASSPSVGGQVEQYF
TRBV12-3/TRBV12-4	NA	few	TRBJ1-2	TGTGCCAGCAGTCCCGGAGAGTACTATGGCTACACCTTC	CASSPGEYYGYTF